Each of the 17 T cell receptor beta chains below was sequenced from the same sample in a study of beta chain features in type 1 diabetes. Expressed TCRB transcripts got sequenced, as all isolated RNA was reverse transcribed. The assay was immunoSEQ multiplex PCR, and TCRdb's table has in-frame clones only and misses some. The data show under 400,000 clones, 10% to 15% seen once. Source material: naive CD4+ T cells from blood. The receptor set was obtained from a young man in good health.

V is TRBV6-5 and J is TRBJ2-7; possibly TRBD1 for D (5 bases). V lost 5 bases and J lost 3, with 14 bases in between. The CDR3 consists of 14 residues. Per the germline V gene, CDR1 is MNHEY and CDR2 is SVGAGI. CDR3 in amino acids: CASSHRQGSYEQYF. The CDR3 DNA reads TGTGCCAGCAGTCACCGGCAGGGCAGCTACGAGCAGTACTTC.

The chain couples TRBV4-1 to TRBJ2-1; 9 bases match TRBD2. CDR3 length equals 17 residues. Germline values: CDR1 MGHRA, CDR2 YSYEKL. V lost 6 bases and J lost 0; bases outside the gene matches: 9. The CDR3 DNA follows: TGCGCCAGCAGTATAGGGCTAGCGGGGTCCTCCTACAATGAGCAGTTCTTC. Translating it yields CASSIGLAGSSYNEQFF.

This clone was observed a few times. This chain connects TRBV5-1 to TRBJ2-5; D is unclear. The germline V gene encodes CDR1 SGHRS and CDR2 YFSETQ. Deletions cut 3 bases from V and 7 bases from J, with 13 bases between. The CDR3 loop spans 13 amino acids. CDR3 bases: TGCGCCAGCAGCTCAACGCGGAGTGGGACCCAGTACTTC. Protein sequence: CASSSTRSGTQYF.

In its sample, this clone was seen a few times. The V and J genes are TRBV28 and TRBJ1-5, with TRBD1 matching 9 bases. Germline V gives CDR1 MDHEN, CDR2 SYDVKM. The CDR3 has 18 residues. J was trimmed by 9 bases and V by 3 bases; bases with no gene match: 18. The CDR3 DNA reads as TGTGCCAGCAGTTTTGGGCCTCCGGGACAGGGATATTTGTGGCCCCAGCATTTT. It encodes CASSFGPPGQGYLWPQHF. The full variable domain, with the rest looked up from reference TRBV28 and TRBJ1-5, is DVKVTQSSRYLVKRTGEKVFLECVQDMDHENMFWYRQDPGLGLRLIYFSYDVKMKEKGDIPEGYSVSREKKERFSLILESASTNQTSMYLCASSFGPPGQGYLWPQHFGDGTRLSIL.

This clone was detected a few times. This rearrangement joins TRBV5-1 to TRBJ2-1; 7 bases fit TRBD2. The CDR3 length is 17 residues. V lost 2 bases to trimming and J lost 1 base; unmatched junction nucleotides: 9. CDR1 is SGHRS and CDR2 is YFSETQ in the germline V gene. CDR3 nucleotides: TGCGCCAGCAGCTTCCCCAATACTAGCGAGTCCTACAATGAGCAGTTCTTC. It encodes CASSFPNTSESYNEQFF.

The chain couples TRBV7-9 to TRBJ1-1, with a weak D call TRBD1 (5 bases). The CDR3 has 15 residues. The germline V gene encodes CDR1 SEHNR and CDR2 FQNEAQ (reference sequence). Between the trimmed V and J ends, which lost 3 bases and 2 bases, there was a span of 13 bases. In nucleotides, the CDR3 is TGTGCCAGCAGCTTTCGGCAGGGTCGAAACACTGAAGCTTTCTTT. Protein product: CASSFRQGRNTEAFF.

This clone was detected only a few times. The V gene is TRBV19, the J gene TRBJ2-7; 10 bases line up with TRBD2. CDR1 and CDR2 (germline): LNHDA, SQIVND (reference sequence). CDR3 size: 15 residues. V was pared by 5 bases and J by 3 bases, with 7 bases of the junction left unmatched. For the CDR3, the DNA is TGTGCCAGTAGTCCCCGGGCTAGCGGGAGCTACGAGCAGTACTTC. Translated, it gives CASSPRASGSYEQYF.

This chain uses TRBV7-9 with TRBJ2-2; a possible D gene is TRBD1 (6 bases). V was shortened by 5 bases and J by 1 base, with 14 bases between the two germline ends. Germline assignment: CDR1 SEHNR and CDR2 FQNEAQ (reference sequence). This CDR3 is 16 amino acids long. The CDR3 sequence is CASSPTWDMNTGELFF. CDR3 DNA: TGTGCCAGCAGCCCCACTTGGGACATGAACACCGGGGAGCTGTTTTTT.

This clone has only a few counts. The rearrangement links TRBV7-2 to TRBJ2-2, with TRBD2 as a possible D gene (5 bases). Germline CDR1 reads SGHTA; CDR2 reads FQGNSA. V lost 5 bases, J lost 7 bases, and 14 bases lay in between. The CDR3 is 14 residues long. CDR3 sequence reads: CASSPRSGGGELFF. CDR3 DNA: TGTGCCAGCAGCCCCCGGAGCGGTGGCGGGGAGCTGTTTTTT. The full variable domain, completed using reference TRBV7-2 and TRBJ2-2, is GAGVSQSPSNKVTEKGKDVELRCDPISGHTALYWYRQSLGQGLEFLIYFQGNSAPDKSGLPSDRFSAERTGGSVSTLTIQRTQQEDSAVYLCASSPRSGGGELFFGEGSRLTVL.

This clone was detected only a few times. This chain uses TRBV5-1 with TRBJ1-2; the match to TRBD1 covers 7 bases. The germline gives CDR1 SGHRS, CDR2 YFSETQ. CDR3 size: 15 residues. V shed 4 bases, J shed 0 bases, and the junction held 6 bases outside the gene matches. Written as DNA, the CDR3 is TGCGCCAGCAGCCGGGGACAGACCACTAACTATGGCTACACCTTC. Its protein is CASSRGQTTNYGYTF.

This clone turned up a few times. The chain carries TRBV2 and TRBJ2-5; 9 bases agree with TRBD2. V gave up 7 bases and J gave up 5 bases; unmatched junction bases: 8. Germline assignment: CDR1 SNHLY and CDR2 FYNNEI. The CDR3 is 14 amino acids. The CDR3 sequence: CASMRRGGQETQYF. CDR3 bases: TGTGCCAGCATGAGGCGGGGGGGCCAGGAGACCCAGTACTTC.

The V gene is TRBV30, the J gene TRBJ1-2; D is uncertain. Germline-derived CDR1 and CDR2 are GTSNPN and SVGIG (reference sequence). The CDR3 has 15 residues. Trimming stripped 1 base from V and 7 bases from J, with 19 bases between. CDR3 sequence reads: CAWSAHRQDGFGYTF. CDR3 nucleotides: TGTGCCTGGAGTGCCCATCGGCAGGATGGCTTTGGCTACACCTTC.

The chain recombines TRBV9 with TRBJ2-7; D is possibly TRBD2 (5 bases). Trimming took 0 bases from V and 2 from J, leaving 12 bases between them. CDR1 SGDLS and CDR2 YYNGEE come from the germline V gene. This CDR3 comprises 15 residues. Here the CDR3 reads CASSVVGGGTYEQYF. DNA for the CDR3: TGTGCCAGCAGCGTAGTCGGAGGTGGGACCTACGAGCAGTACTTC.

This clone was counted a few times. The J gene is TRBJ2-1, the V gene TRBV29-1; D perhaps matches TRBD2 (6 bases). This CDR3 contains 15 residues. CDR1 is SQVTM, CDR2 ANQGSEA, per germline. Trimming pared 3 bases from V and 10 bases from J, leaving 22 bases between. The CDR3 DNA is TGCAGCGTTGATGGGGAGGCTGGACCGGGCATGGAGCAGTTCTTC. This encodes CSVDGEAGPGMEQFF.

Only a few counts were recorded for this clone. The V call is TRBV16, the J call TRBJ2-7; perhaps TRBD1 as D (5 bases). The ends were cut back, 4 bases at V and 3 bases at J, with 10 bases in the middle. This CDR3 is 13 amino acids long. Germline V gene lookup returns CDR1 KGHSY and CDR2 FQNENV. The CDR3 region is CASSRYRFYEQYF. The CDR3 nucleotides are TGTGCCAGCAGCCGGTACAGGTTCTACGAGCAGTACTTC. Full variable domain (missing parts from reference TRBV16 and TRBJ2-7): GEEVAQTPKHLVRGEGQKAKLYCAPIKGHSYVFWYQQVLKNEFKFLISFQNENVFDETGMPKERFSAKCLPNSPCSLEIQATKLEDSAVYFCASSRYRFYEQYFGPGTRLTVT.

This clone was counted only a few times. This chain connects TRBV9 to TRBJ2-7; TRBD2 might be the D (6 bases). The germline V gene has CDR1 SGDLS and CDR2 YYNGEE. The CDR3 is made up of 15 amino acids. Trimming stripped 0 bases from V and 3 bases from J, with 13 bases between. The CDR3 nucleotides read TGTGCCAGCAGCGTAGGGTTAGCGGAGTTCTACGAGCAGTACTTC. Protein: CASSVGLAEFYEQYF.

The table lists this clone with a few counts. The chain has TRBV30 and TRBJ2-7; TRBD1 is a possible D gene (5 bases). Trimming removed 2 bases at V and 5 bases at J, with 22 bases between. CDR3 length: 16 amino acids. Germline V gene lookup returns CDR1 GTSNPN and CDR2 SVGIG (reference sequence). The CDR3 coding sequence is TGTGCCTGGAGTCGGATCGTCCGGGCCCAGGGCCACGAGCAGTACTTC. This translates into CAWSRIVRAQGHEQYF.